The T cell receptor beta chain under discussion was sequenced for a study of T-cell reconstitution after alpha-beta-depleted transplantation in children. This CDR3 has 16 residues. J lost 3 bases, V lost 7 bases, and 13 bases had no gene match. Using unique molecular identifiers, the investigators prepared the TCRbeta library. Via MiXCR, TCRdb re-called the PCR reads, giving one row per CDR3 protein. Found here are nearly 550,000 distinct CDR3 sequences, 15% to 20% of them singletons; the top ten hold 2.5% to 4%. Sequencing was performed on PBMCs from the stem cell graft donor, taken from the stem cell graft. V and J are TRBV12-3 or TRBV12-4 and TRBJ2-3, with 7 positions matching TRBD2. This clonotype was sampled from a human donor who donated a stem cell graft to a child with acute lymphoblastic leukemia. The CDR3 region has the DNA TGTGCCAGCATTAGAGGGCGGGAGAAGGGAACAGATACGCAGTATTTT. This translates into CASIRGREKGTDTQYF.